Listed below are T cell receptor beta chains from one sample, sequenced in a study of CD8 T cells in ankylosing spondylitis. TCRdb ran MiXCR on the 5' RACE reads and lists one entry per CDR3 protein. The data show about 240,000 distinct CDR3 sequences, with roughly 8.2% seen just once and around 4.8% held by the top ten. Sequenced sample: blood, either unsorted or a sorted T cell fraction (not recorded which). Source of these receptors: a female donor with ankylosing spondylitis or in good health (not recorded which). The CDR3 runs from the conserved cysteine through the conserved F or W. The order of the fields is D gene, J gene, clone size, V gene, CDR3 DNA, CDR3 protein. D genes are given only for firm matches. Sizes are listed as once, few or many counts, or a class when the clone is expanded.

>TRBD1|TRBJ2-4|many|TRBV7-9
TGTGCCAGCAGCTTACTTGGGACAGGCGAAAACATTCAGTACTTC
CASSLLGTGENIQYF
>TRBD2|TRBJ2-1|many|TRBV20-1
TGCAGTGCTTTAAAACCAGCGGGAGTCTCATACAATGAGCAGTTCTTC
CSALKPAGVSYNEQFF
>-|TRBJ2-1|few|TRBV2
TGTGCCAGCAGTCCCTCGGGGACGGGTGAGCAGTTCTTC
CASSPSGTGEQFF
>TRBD2|TRBJ2-7|many|TRBV3-1
TGTGCCAGCAGCCAGACTAGCGAGACTTTCCAGGAGCAGTACTTC
CASSQTSETFQEQYF
>TRBD1|TRBJ2-7|many|TRBV4-3
TGCGCCAGCAGCCAAAGGACAGGGGGCATTTACGAGCAGTACTTC
CASSQRTGGIYEQYF
>-|TRBJ2-4|many|TRBV15
TGTGCCACCAGCAGAGGGTCAGGGAACATTCAGTACTTC
CATSRGSGNIQYF
>-|TRBJ1-2|many|TRBV6-5
TGTGCCAGCAGTTACGACAGAAATAACTATGGCTACACCTTC
CASSYDRNNYGYTF
>-|TRBJ2-1|many|TRBV5-1
TGCGCCAGCAGCTTGGCCTTTGGGGGGCAACTCTACAATGAGCAGTTCTTC
CASSLAFGGQLYNEQFF
>-|TRBJ1-1|many|TRBV12-3/TRBV12-4
TGTGCCAGCAGTTTCGCCCCAAGGTCCTATGAAGCTTTCTTT
CASSFAPRSYEAFF
>-|TRBJ2-3|many|TRBV5-4
TGTGCCAGCAGCCCGGACCTGAAGGGAACAGATACGCAGTATTTT
CASSPDLKGTDTQYF